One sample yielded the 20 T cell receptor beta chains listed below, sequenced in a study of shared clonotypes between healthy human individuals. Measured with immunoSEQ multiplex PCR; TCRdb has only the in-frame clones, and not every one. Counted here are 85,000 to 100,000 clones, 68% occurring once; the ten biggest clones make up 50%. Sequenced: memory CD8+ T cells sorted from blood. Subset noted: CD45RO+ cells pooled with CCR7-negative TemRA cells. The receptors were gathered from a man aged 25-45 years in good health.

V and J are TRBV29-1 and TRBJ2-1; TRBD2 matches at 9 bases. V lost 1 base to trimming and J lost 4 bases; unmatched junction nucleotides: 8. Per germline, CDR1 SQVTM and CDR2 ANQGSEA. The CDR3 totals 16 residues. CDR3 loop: CSVEGSLAGVYNEQFF. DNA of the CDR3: TGCAGCGTTGAAGGATCGTTAGCGGGAGTGTACAATGAGCAGTTCTTC.

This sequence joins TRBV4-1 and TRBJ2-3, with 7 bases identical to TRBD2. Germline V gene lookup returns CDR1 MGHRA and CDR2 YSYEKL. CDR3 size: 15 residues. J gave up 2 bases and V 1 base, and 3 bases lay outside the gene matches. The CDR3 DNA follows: TGCGCCAGCAGCCAAGGGGACTATGACACAGATACGCAGTATTTT. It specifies CASSQGDYDTDTQYF.

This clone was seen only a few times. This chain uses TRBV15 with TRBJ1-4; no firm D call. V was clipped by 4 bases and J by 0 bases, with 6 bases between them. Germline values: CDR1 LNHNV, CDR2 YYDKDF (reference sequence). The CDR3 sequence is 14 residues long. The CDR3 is CATSTLATNEKLFF. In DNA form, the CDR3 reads TGTGCCACCAGCACGCTTGCAACTAATGAAAAACTGTTTTTT. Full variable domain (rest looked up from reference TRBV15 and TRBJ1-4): DAMVIQNPRYQVTQFGKPVTLSCSQTLNHNVMYWYQQKSSQAPKLLFHYYDKDFNNEADTPDNFQSRRPNTSFCFLDIRSPGLGDTAMYLCATSTLATNEKLFFGSGTQLSVL.

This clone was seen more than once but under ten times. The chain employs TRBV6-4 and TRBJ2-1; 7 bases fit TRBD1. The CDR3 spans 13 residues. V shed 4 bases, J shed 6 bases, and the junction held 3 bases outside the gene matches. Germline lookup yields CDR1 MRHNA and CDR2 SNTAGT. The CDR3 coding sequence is TGTGCCAGCAGTGCCGGGACAGCCAATGAGCAGTTCTTC. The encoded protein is CASSAGTANEQFF.

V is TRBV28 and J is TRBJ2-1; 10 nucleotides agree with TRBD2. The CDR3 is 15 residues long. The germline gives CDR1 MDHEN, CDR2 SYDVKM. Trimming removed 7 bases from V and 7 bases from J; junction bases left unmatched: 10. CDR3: CASTQLAGGRNEQFF. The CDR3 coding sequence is TGTGCCAGCACCCAATTAGCGGGAGGTAGAAATGAGCAGTTCTTC.

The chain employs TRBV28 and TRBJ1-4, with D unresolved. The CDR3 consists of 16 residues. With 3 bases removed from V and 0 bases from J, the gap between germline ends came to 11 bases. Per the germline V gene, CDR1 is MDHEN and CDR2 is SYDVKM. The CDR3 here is CASSFISWATNEKLFF. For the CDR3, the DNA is TGTGCCAGCAGTTTTATATCGTGGGCAACTAATGAAAAACTGTTTTTT.

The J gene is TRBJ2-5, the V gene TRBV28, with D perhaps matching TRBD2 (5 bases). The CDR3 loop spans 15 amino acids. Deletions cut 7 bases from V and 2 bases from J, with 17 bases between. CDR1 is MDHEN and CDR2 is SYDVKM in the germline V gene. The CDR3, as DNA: TGTGCCAGCAAGGTTGGAGGATTTGGACAAGAGACCCAGTACTTC. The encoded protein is CASKVGGFGQETQYF.

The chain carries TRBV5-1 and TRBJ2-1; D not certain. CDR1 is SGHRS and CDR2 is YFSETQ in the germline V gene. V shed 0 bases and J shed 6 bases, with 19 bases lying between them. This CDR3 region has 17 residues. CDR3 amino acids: CASSLESSSYPFNEQFF. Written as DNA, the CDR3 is TGCGCCAGCAGCTTGGAATCGTCGAGCTACCCCTTCAATGAGCAGTTCTTC.

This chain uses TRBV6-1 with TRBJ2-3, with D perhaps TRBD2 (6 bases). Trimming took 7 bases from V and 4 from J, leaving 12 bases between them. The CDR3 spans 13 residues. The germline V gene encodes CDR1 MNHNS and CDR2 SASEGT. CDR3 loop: CASKWRDPDTQYF. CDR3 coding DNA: TGTGCCAGCAAGTGGAGGGACCCAGATACGCAGTATTTT.

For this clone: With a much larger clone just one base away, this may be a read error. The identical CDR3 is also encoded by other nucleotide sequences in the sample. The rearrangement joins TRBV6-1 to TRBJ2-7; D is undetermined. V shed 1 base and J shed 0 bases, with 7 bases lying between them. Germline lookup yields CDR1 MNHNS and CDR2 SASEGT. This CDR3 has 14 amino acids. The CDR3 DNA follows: TGTGCCAGCAGTGAAGGGGATAGCTCCTACGAGCAGTACTTC. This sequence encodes CASSEGDSSYEQYF.

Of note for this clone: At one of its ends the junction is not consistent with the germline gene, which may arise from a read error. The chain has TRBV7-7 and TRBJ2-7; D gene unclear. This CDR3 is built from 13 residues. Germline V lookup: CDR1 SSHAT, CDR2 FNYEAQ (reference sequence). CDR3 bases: TGTGCTAGCAGCTTATATCAGGATTCCGAGCAGTACTTC. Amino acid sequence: CASSLYQDSEQYF.

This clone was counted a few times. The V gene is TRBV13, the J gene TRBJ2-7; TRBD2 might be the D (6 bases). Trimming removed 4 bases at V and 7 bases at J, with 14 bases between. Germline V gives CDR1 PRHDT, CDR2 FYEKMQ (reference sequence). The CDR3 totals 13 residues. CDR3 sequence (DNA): TGTGCCAGCAGCTCGTCGTGGAGCGGGGAGCAGTACTTC. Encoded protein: CASSSSWSGEQYF.

CDR3 region: CASSQGIAGAYNEQFF. In DNA, the CDR3 is TGCGCCAGCAGCCAAGGAATAGCGGGAGCCTACAATGAGCAGTTCTTC. V usage is TRBV4-1 and J usage is TRBJ2-1; 9 bases line up with TRBD2. J lost 2 bases, V lost 1 base, and 3 bases had no gene match. Germline V gene sequence: CDR1 MGHRA, CDR2 YSYEKL. This CDR3 is built from 16 residues.

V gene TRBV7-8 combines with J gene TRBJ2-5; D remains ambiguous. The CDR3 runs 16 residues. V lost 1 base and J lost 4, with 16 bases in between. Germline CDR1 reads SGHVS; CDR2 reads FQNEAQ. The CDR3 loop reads CASSLVAVVLTETQYF. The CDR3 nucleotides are TGTGCCAGCAGCTTAGTGGCCGTTGTACTAACAGAGACCCAGTACTTC.

CDR3 bases: TGTGCCAGCAGTGACGATCCCCTTGCCTACGAGCAGTACTTC. Translating gives CASSDDPLAYEQYF. The rearrangement links TRBV25-1 to TRBJ2-7, with D hard to call. Trimming removed 3 bases from V and 2 bases from J, with 11 bases in between. The CDR3 has 14 residues. Germline lookup yields CDR1 MGHDK and CDR2 SYGVNS.

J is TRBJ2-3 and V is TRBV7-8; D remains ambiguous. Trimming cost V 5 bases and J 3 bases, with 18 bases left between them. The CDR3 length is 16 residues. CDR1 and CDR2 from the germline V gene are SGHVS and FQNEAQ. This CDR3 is CASSREATKETDTQYF. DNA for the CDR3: TGTGCCAGCAGCAGAGAGGCGACAAAGGAGACAGATACGCAGTATTTT.

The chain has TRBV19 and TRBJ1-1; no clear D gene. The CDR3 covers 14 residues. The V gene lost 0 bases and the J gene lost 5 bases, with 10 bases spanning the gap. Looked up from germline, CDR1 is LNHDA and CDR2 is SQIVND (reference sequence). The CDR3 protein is CASSIEGHGTEAFF. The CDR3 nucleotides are TGTGCCAGTAGTATAGAGGGCCATGGGACTGAAGCTTTCTTT.

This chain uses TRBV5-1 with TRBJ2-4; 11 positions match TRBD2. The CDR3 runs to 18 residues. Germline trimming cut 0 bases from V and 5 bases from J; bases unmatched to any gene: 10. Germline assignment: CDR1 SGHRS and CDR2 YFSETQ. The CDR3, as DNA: TGCGCCAGCAGCTTGGGCTCTCGGCTAGCGGGAGGCGAAAACATTCAGTACTTC. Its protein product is CASSLGSRLAGGENIQYF.

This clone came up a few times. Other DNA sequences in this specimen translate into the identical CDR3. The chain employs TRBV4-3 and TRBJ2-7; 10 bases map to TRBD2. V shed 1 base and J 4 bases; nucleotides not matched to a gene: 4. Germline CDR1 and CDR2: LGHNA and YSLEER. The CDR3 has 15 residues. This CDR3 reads CASSQGLAGVYEQYF. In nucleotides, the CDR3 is TGCGCCAGCAGCCAAGGGCTAGCGGGAGTTTACGAGCAGTACTTC.

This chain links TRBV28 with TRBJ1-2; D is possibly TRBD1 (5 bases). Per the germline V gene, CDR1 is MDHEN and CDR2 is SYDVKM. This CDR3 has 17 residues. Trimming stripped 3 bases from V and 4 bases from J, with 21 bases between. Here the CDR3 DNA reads TGTGCCAGCAGTTTCTTGGGTGCAGGGTTCGAGGGCTATGGCTACACCTTC. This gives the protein CASSFLGAGFEGYGYTF.